This T cell receptor (beta chain) was recovered during a study of early T cells in non-severe SARS-CoV-2 infection. Trimming took off 6 bases at V and 4 bases at J, with 5 bases between the two ends. The CDR3 extends over 11 amino acids. Germline V gives CDR1 LGHDT, CDR2 YNNKEL (reference sequence). Individually, cDNA molecules had unique molecular identifiers attached to them. TCRdb passed the 5' RACE reads through MiXCR, listing each CDR3 protein once. The sample lists roughly 46,000 distinct CDR3 sequences; roughly 6.6% were seen once. This clonotype was detected only a few times. The receptor's source is an adult who was a healthcare worker with PCR-confirmed SARS-CoV-2 infection or an uninfected control (not recorded which). The specimen was whole blood. V usage is TRBV3-1 and J usage is TRBJ2-3; D gene ambiguous. CDR3 in DNA: TGTGCCAGCAGAGGCCCAGATACGCAGTATTTT. Translating gives CASRGPDTQYF.